The rows below give T cell receptor beta chains drawn from one sample of a study of post-analysis software for immune sequencing data. TCRdb recomputed calls from the PCR reads with MiXCR, one row per CDR3 protein. The data contain around 440,000 distinct CDR3 sequences, 40% to 55% of them singletons. Sequencing was carried out using blood. These receptor sequences come from a girl between 5 and 17 years old with multiple sclerosis. The CDR3 runs from the conserved cysteine through the conserved F or W. D genes are given only for firm matches. Size tells how often a clone was seen (once, few, many) or the class of an expanded clone, and some rows leave it out.

J gene: TRBJ1-4
V gene: TRBV28
CDR3 length: 15
D gene: .
clone size: .
CDR3 DNA: TGTGCCAGTAATAACCACGGGAGAACTAATGAAAAACTGTTTTTT
CDR3 protein: CASNNHGRTNEKLFF

J gene: TRBJ1-2
V gene: TRBV9
CDR3 length: 12
D gene: .
clone size: few
CDR3 DNA: TGTGCCAGCAGCTCCCCCTTGGATGGCTACACCTTC
CDR3 protein: CASSSPLDGYTF

J gene: TRBJ2-2
V gene: TRBV28
CDR3 length: 15
D gene: .
clone size: .
CDR3 DNA: TGTGCCAGCAGTTTACGAGCCAGGGACACCGGGGAGCTGTTTTTT
CDR3 protein: CASSLRARDTGELFF

J gene: TRBJ2-3
V gene: TRBV29-1
CDR3 length: 13
D gene: .
clone size: few
CDR3 DNA: TGCAGCGTTTCTGAGACTGGCACAGATACGCAGTATTTT
CDR3 protein: CSVSETGTDTQYF

J gene: TRBJ1-1
V gene: TRBV14
CDR3 length: 14
D gene: .
clone size: .
CDR3 DNA: TGTGCCAGCAGCCCTAAGGACCGGCACACTGAAGCTTTCTTT
CDR3 protein: CASSPKDRHTEAFF

J gene: TRBJ2-6
V gene: TRBV6-5
CDR3 length: 15
D gene: .
clone size: .
CDR3 DNA: TGTGCCAGCAGGGATACAGGGTCCGGGGCCAACGTCCTGACTTTC
CDR3 protein: CASRDTGSGANVLTF

J gene: TRBJ2-4
V gene: TRBV29-1
CDR3 length: 12
D gene: .
clone size: few
CDR3 DNA: TGCAGCGCCGAACGGGGCAAAAACATTCAGTACTTC
CDR3 protein: CSAERGKNIQYF

J gene: TRBJ1-5
V gene: TRBV28
CDR3 length: 15
D gene: TRBD1
clone size: .
CDR3 DNA: TGTGCCAGCAGTTCCGGGACAGGGGACGGTCAGCCCCAGCATTTT
CDR3 protein: CASSSGTGDGQPQHF

J gene: TRBJ2-1
V gene: TRBV10-1
CDR3 length: 13
D gene: .
clone size: .
CDR3 DNA: TGCGCCAGCAGTGCCGGACTCAACAATGAGCAGTTCTTC
CDR3 protein: CASSAGLNNEQFF

J gene: TRBJ2-6
V gene: TRBV3-1
CDR3 length: 16
D gene: .
clone size: .
CDR3 DNA: TGTGCCAGCAGCCAAGAGGACATATCGGGGGCCAACGTCCTGACTTTC
CDR3 protein: CASSQEDISGANVLTF

J gene: TRBJ2-1
V gene: TRBV27
CDR3 length: 16
D gene: TRBD1
clone size: few
CDR3 DNA: TGTGCCACTAGATATGGTATGACAGGGGGCCACAATGAGCAGTTCTTC
CDR3 protein: CATRYGMTGGHNEQFF

J gene: TRBJ1-1
V gene: TRBV7-3
CDR3 length: 12
D gene: TRBD1
clone size: once
CDR3 DNA: TGTGCCAGCAGCTTCGAGGGGGCCGGAGCTTTCTTT
CDR3 protein: CASSFEGAGAFF

J gene: TRBJ1-4
V gene: TRBV29-1
CDR3 length: 14
D gene: .
clone size: .
CDR3 DNA: TGCAGCGTTGAAGATAATGGCAGGGTGGAAAAACGGTTTTTT
CDR3 protein: CSVEDNGRVEKRFF

J gene: TRBJ2-6
V gene: TRBV28
CDR3 length: 17
D gene: .
clone size: .
CDR3 DNA: TGTGCCAGCAGTTTGGGGGGAGCTAACTCTGGGGCCAACGTCCGGACTTTC
CDR3 protein: CASSLGGANSGANVRTF

J gene: TRBJ1-2
V gene: TRBV19
CDR3 length: 15
D gene: .
clone size: .
CDR3 DNA: TGTGCCAGTAGTCCTTTCGGGACGGAGAACTATGGCTACACCTTC
CDR3 protein: CASSPFGTENYGYTF

J gene: TRBJ2-7
V gene: TRBV9
CDR3 length: 15
D gene: TRBD1
clone size: .
CDR3 DNA: TGTGCCAGCAGCGGTCAACAGGGGCTCACCTACGAGCAGTACTTC
CDR3 protein: CASSGQQGLTYEQYF

J gene: TRBJ1-5
V gene: TRBV28
CDR3 length: 13
D gene: .
clone size: .
CDR3 DNA: TGTGCCAGCGGGCTGGTTGTGGATCAGCCCCAGCATTTT
CDR3 protein: CASGLVVDQPQHF

J gene: TRBJ2-5
V gene: TRBV28
CDR3 length: 16
D gene: .
clone size: .
CDR3 DNA: TGTGCCAGCAGTCCTCGGGGAATGAGTCGGGGAGAGACCCAGTACTTC
CDR3 protein: CASSPRGMSRGETQYF

J gene: TRBJ1-1
V gene: TRBV12-3/TRBV12-4
CDR3 length: 16
D gene: TRBD1
clone size: .
CDR3 DNA: TGTGCCAGCAGCCACGGACAGGGACTCATGAACACTGAAGCTTTCTTT
CDR3 protein: CASSHGQGLMNTEAFF

J gene: TRBJ1-4
V gene: TRBV7-8
CDR3 length: 16
D gene: .
clone size: .
CDR3 DNA: TGTGCCAGCAGCACGAGGAGGGGTGCTCCTAATGAAAAACTGTTTTTT
CDR3 protein: CASSTRRGAPNEKLFF

J gene: TRBJ2-3
V gene: TRBV20-1
CDR3 length: 14
D gene: .
clone size: once
CDR3 DNA: TGCAGTGCCGCTAGCGCCCACAAGGCGGATACGCGGTATTTT
CDR3 protein: CSAASAHKADTRYF

J gene: TRBJ1-2
V gene: TRBV7-2
CDR3 length: 13
D gene: .
clone size: .
CDR3 DNA: TGTGCCAGCAGCGGCTCAGGGGTCCATGGCTACACCTTC
CDR3 protein: CASSGSGVHGYTF

J gene: TRBJ2-3
V gene: TRBV29-1
CDR3 length: 13
D gene: .
clone size: many
CDR3 DNA: TGCAGCGTTCAAAGGGGGAGTGCAGATACGCAGTATTTT
CDR3 protein: CSVQRGSADTQYF

J gene: TRBJ1-2
V gene: TRBV29-1
CDR3 length: 17
D gene: TRBD1
clone size: .
CDR3 DNA: TGCAGCGCCTACTTGGGGGACAGAGAGACCGATCACTATGGCTACACCTTC
CDR3 protein: CSAYLGDRETDHYGYTF

J gene: TRBJ2-1
V gene: TRBV28
CDR3 length: 17
D gene: TRBD1
clone size: once
CDR3 DNA: TGTGCCAGCAGTTTACGGCGACCAGGGACAGCGGTAGGTGAGCAGTTCTTC
CDR3 protein: CASSLRRPGTAVGEQFF

J gene: TRBJ2-7
V gene: TRBV5-1
CDR3 length: 14
D gene: TRBD2
clone size: few
CDR3 DNA: TGCGCCAGCAGCTTTGGGACTAGCGTGTACGAGCAGTACTTC
CDR3 protein: CASSFGTSVYEQYF

J gene: TRBJ2-7
V gene: TRBV5-6
CDR3 length: 13
D gene: .
clone size: .
CDR3 DNA: TGTGCCAGCAGCTTGGCCCGTCCTTACGAGCAGTACTTC
CDR3 protein: CASSLARPYEQYF

J gene: TRBJ1-2
V gene: TRBV4-1
CDR3 length: 12
D gene: .
clone size: .
CDR3 DNA: TGCGCCAGCAGCCAAGTAGGGATCGGCTACACCTTC
CDR3 protein: CASSQVGIGYTF

J gene: TRBJ1-6
V gene: TRBV28
CDR3 length: 16
D gene: TRBD1
clone size: .
CDR3 DNA: TGTGCCAGCAGTCTACCATCCGGGACAGGGATTTCACCCCTCCACTTT
CDR3 protein: CASSLPSGTGISPLHF

J gene: TRBJ2-7
V gene: TRBV4-2
CDR3 length: 15
D gene: TRBD2
clone size: few
CDR3 DNA: TGTGCCAGCACAATAACTAGCGGGAGCTCCTACGAGCAGTACTTC
CDR3 protein: CASTITSGSSYEQYF

J gene: TRBJ2-5
V gene: TRBV10-3
CDR3 length: 15
D gene: TRBD2
clone size: .
CDR3 DNA: TGTGCCATCAGCCTGGGACTAGCGGATGTGGAGACCCAGTACTTC
CDR3 protein: CAISLGLADVETQYF

J gene: TRBJ2-3
V gene: TRBV4-2
CDR3 length: 16
D gene: TRBD2
clone size: .
CDR3 DNA: TGTGCCAGCAGCCAAGGGACTAGCGGGTACACAGATACGCAGTATTTT
CDR3 protein: CASSQGTSGYTDTQYF

J gene: TRBJ1-1
V gene: TRBV6-9
CDR3 length: 18
D gene: TRBD1
clone size: .
CDR3 DNA: TGTGCCAGCAGTTATTGGAAGGCAGGGGGCTCCGCTAACACTGAAGCTTTCTTT
CDR3 protein: CASSYWKAGGSANTEAFF

J gene: TRBJ1-2
V gene: TRBV15
CDR3 length: 15
D gene: .
clone size: .
CDR3 DNA: TGTGCCACCAGCAGAGAGGCAGGGGCGATCTATGGCTACACCTTC
CDR3 protein: CATSREAGAIYGYTF

J gene: TRBJ1-4
V gene: TRBV7-2
CDR3 length: 13
D gene: .
clone size: .
CDR3 DNA: TGTGCCAGCTTAGACCCGGGAAAGGGAAAACTGTTTTTT
CDR3 protein: CASLDPGKGKLFF

J gene: TRBJ2-1
V gene: TRBV5-1
CDR3 length: 14
D gene: .
clone size: few
CDR3 DNA: TGCGCCAGCGCGGCCGGGAGACTGGGGAATGAGCAGTTCTTC
CDR3 protein: CASAAGRLGNEQFF

J gene: TRBJ2-7
V gene: TRBV29-1
CDR3 length: 12
D gene: .
clone size: few
CDR3 DNA: TGCAGCGTTGCACCTAAGGGCTACGAGCAGTACTTC
CDR3 protein: CSVAPKGYEQYF

J gene: TRBJ2-1
V gene: TRBV5-1
CDR3 length: 15
D gene: TRBD1
clone size: .
CDR3 DNA: TGCGCCAGCAGCTCATACCGGGACAGCTACAATGAGCAGTTCTTC
CDR3 protein: CASSSYRDSYNEQFF

J gene: TRBJ1-2
V gene: TRBV7-2
CDR3 length: 13
D gene: .
clone size: .
CDR3 DNA: TGTGCCAGCAGCCCAGCGGGGGCCTATGGCTACACCTTC
CDR3 protein: CASSPAGAYGYTF

J gene: TRBJ2-3
V gene: TRBV20-1
CDR3 length: 13
D gene: TRBD2
clone size: many
CDR3 DNA: TGCAGTGACGGGACTAGCGGCACAGATACGCAGTATTTT
CDR3 protein: CSDGTSGTDTQYF

J gene: TRBJ2-3
V gene: TRBV11-2
CDR3 length: 15
D gene: TRBD2
clone size: few
CDR3 DNA: TGTGCCAGCAGCCCAGGGGGGACTAGCAGGGATACGCAGTATTTT
CDR3 protein: CASSPGGTSRDTQYF

J gene: TRBJ2-7
V gene: TRBV6-1
CDR3 length: 13
D gene: .
clone size: .
CDR3 DNA: TGTGCCAGCAGTGTCCAGGGTTCCTACGAGCAGTACTTC
CDR3 protein: CASSVQGSYEQYF

J gene: TRBJ2-3
V gene: TRBV28
CDR3 length: 16
D gene: .
clone size: .
CDR3 DNA: TGTGCCAGCAGTTCCCCGTGGGACCCCCCCTCGGATACGCAGTATTTT
CDR3 protein: CASSSPWDPPSDTQYF

J gene: TRBJ2-7
V gene: TRBV6-8
CDR3 length: 14
D gene: .
clone size: .
CDR3 DNA: TGTGCCAGCAGATGGACTGTTAGAAGGTACGAGCAGTACTTC
CDR3 protein: CASRWTVRRYEQYF

J gene: TRBJ2-1
V gene: TRBV4-1
CDR3 length: 17
D gene: .
clone size: few
CDR3 DNA: TGCGCCAGCAGCCACACGTTGTCAGCCCGGTTAAACAATGAGCAGTTCTTC
CDR3 protein: CASSHTLSARLNNEQFF

J gene: TRBJ1-1
V gene: TRBV20-1
CDR3 length: 13
D gene: .
clone size: few
CDR3 DNA: TGCAGTGCCCGGGCAGCGTTGCGGCCTGAAGCTTTCTTT
CDR3 protein: CSARAALRPEAFF

J gene: TRBJ1-1
V gene: TRBV7-9
CDR3 length: 11
D gene: TRBD1
clone size: .
CDR3 DNA: TGTGCCAGCAGCTATACAGGGGTTGCTTTCTTT
CDR3 protein: CASSYTGVAFF

J gene: TRBJ2-7
V gene: TRBV5-1
CDR3 length: 17
D gene: TRBD2
clone size: .
CDR3 DNA: TGCGCCAGCAGACTTAACTCGCTAGCGGGAGGCTCCTACGAGCAGTACTTC
CDR3 protein: CASRLNSLAGGSYEQYF

J gene: TRBJ2-1
V gene: TRBV10-3
CDR3 length: 12
D gene: .
clone size: .
CDR3 DNA: TGTGCCATCAGTGAAGGTGGCAATGAGCAGTTCTTC
CDR3 protein: CAISEGGNEQFF

J gene: TRBJ2-3
V gene: TRBV3-1
CDR3 length: 15
D gene: .
clone size: .
CDR3 DNA: TGTGCCAGCAGCATTCGGACTACCAGCACAGATACGCAGTATTTT
CDR3 protein: CASSIRTTSTDTQYF

J gene: TRBJ2-2
V gene: TRBV12-3/TRBV12-4
CDR3 length: 15
D gene: TRBD1
clone size: .
CDR3 DNA: TGTGCCAGCAGTCTTACAGGGGCGAACACCGGGGAGCTGTTTTTT
CDR3 protein: CASSLTGANTGELFF

J gene: TRBJ1-4
V gene: TRBV20-1
CDR3 length: 11
D gene: .
clone size: .
CDR3 DNA: TGCAGTGCGCGGACAGATGAAAAACTGTTTTTT
CDR3 protein: CSARTDEKLFF

J gene: TRBJ2-7
V gene: TRBV4-1
CDR3 length: 16
D gene: TRBD2
clone size: few
CDR3 DNA: TGCGCCAGCAGCCAAGTGACTAGCGCCCGCTCCTACGAGCAGTACTTC
CDR3 protein: CASSQVTSARSYEQYF

J gene: TRBJ2-1
V gene: TRBV3-1
CDR3 length: 16
D gene: TRBD2
clone size: .
CDR3 DNA: TGTGCCAGCAGCTACGGGACTAGCGGAATCTACAATGAGCAGTTCTTC
CDR3 protein: CASSYGTSGIYNEQFF